The following is a TCR beta chain sequence with its context. The germline V gene has CDR1 SQVTM and CDR2 ANQGSEA. This CDR3 has 10 amino acids. Germline trimming cut 6 bases from V and 12 bases from J; bases unmatched to any gene: 4. Individuals aged roughly 18 to 95 years were recruited from 20 to 25 US areas. This sample stems from a study of blood T cell repertoires in COVID-19. The wider study: Collection of acute and convalescent COVID-19 samples took place in the United States, Italy and Spain.

The repertoire was sequenced with immunoSEQ multiplex PCR; TCRdb's copy has only in-frame clones and lacks some. The repertoire has hundreds of thousands of clones, 86% of them found once; the top ten carry around 2%. Sequenced sample: PBMCs or T cells enriched from blood (not recorded which). The rearrangement joins TRBV29-1 to TRBJ1-4; 7 bases align to TRBD1. The source is a woman aged 45 to 65 who had recovered from COVID-19. The CDR3 here is CSVGDSQLFF. Written as DNA, the CDR3 is TGCAGCGTAGGGGACAGCCAACTGTTTTTT.